This TCR beta chain was recorded in a study of blood T cell repertoires in COVID-19. Turning to the study itself: Samples came from the United States, Italy and Spain, spanning acute and convalescent COVID-19. The analysed material was cDNA or gDNA that came from T cells, B-cell-depleted T cells, or PBMCs.

The data were produced by immunoSEQ multiplex PCR, yet TCRdb's version contains in-frame clones alone and is incomplete. This sample yields 150,000 to 200,000 clones, of which roughly 89% are seen a single time; roughly 6.7% belongs to the top ten. The CDR3 length is 14 residues. Deletions cut 9 bases from V and 3 bases from J, with 16 bases between. The V gene's germline CDR1 is LNHDA and CDR2 SQIVND (reference sequence). Input material: peripheral blood. The chain combines TRBV19 with TRBJ2-3, with D perhaps TRBD1 (6 bases). The TCR comes from a man aged 40-49 years with acute or convalescent COVID-19. This chain's CDR3 is CAREQGNWTDTQYF. For the CDR3, the DNA is TGTGCCAGAGAACAGGGCAATTGGACAGATACGCAGTATTTT.